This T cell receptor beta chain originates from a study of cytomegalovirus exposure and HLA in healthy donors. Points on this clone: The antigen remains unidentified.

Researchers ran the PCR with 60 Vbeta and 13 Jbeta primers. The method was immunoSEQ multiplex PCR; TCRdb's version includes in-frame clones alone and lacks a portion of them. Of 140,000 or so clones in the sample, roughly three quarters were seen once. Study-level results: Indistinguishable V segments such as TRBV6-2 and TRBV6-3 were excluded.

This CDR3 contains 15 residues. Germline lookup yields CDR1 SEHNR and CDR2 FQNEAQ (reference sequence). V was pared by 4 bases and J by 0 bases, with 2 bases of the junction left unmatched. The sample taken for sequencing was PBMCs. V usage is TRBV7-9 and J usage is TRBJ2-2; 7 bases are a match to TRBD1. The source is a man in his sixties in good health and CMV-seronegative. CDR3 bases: TGTGCCAGCAGCTCGGGACAGCCGAACACCGGGGAGCTGTTTTTT. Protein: CASSSGQPNTGELFF.